The 20 T cell receptor beta chains below were found in one sample sequenced in a study of blood T cell repertoires in COVID-19. Sequencing was performed with immunoSEQ multiplex PCR; in TCRdb, only in-frame clones are kept and a portion is missing. The table includes about 64,000 clones, about 80% detected once. Specimen: peripheral blood. These receptors all stem from a man between 60 and 70 years old with COVID-19, enrolled during active disease.

The genes are TRBV3-1 (or the pseudogene TRBV3-2) and TRBJ1-2; D uncertain. Germline CDR1 reads LGHDT; CDR2 reads YNNKEL (reference sequence). CDR3 length: 16 residues. V dropped 0 bases and J dropped 3 bases, with 14 bases sitting between them. The CDR3 nucleotides are TGTGCCAGCAGCCAAGATGCCCTGGGAGGAGACTATGGCTACACCTTC. Translated, it gives CASSQDALGGDYGYTF.

This rearrangement joins TRBV5-1 to TRBJ1-4; D not resolved. Germline V gene lookup returns CDR1 SGHRS and CDR2 YFSETQ. V lost 0 bases and J 4 bases, leaving 4 bases between the germline ends. This CDR3 region has 13 residues. The CDR3 sequence: CASSLGVNEKLFF. In DNA, the CDR3 is TGCGCCAGCAGCTTGGGAGTTAATGAAAAACTGTTTTTT.

The chain links TRBV7-3 to TRBJ2-7, with 9 positions matching TRBD2. Germline CDR1 reads SGHTA; CDR2 reads FQGTGA. The CDR3 is 16 residues long. The V gene end was trimmed by 5 bases and the J gene end by 4 bases; junction bases not matched to a gene: 12. The CDR3 region is CASSPGGTSWLYEQYF. The CDR3 DNA reads TGTGCCAGCAGCCCCGGGGGGACTAGCTGGTTATACGAGCAGTACTTC.

In its sample, this clone was seen a few times. This sequence joins TRBV5-1 and TRBJ2-1, with D maybe TRBD2 (5 bases). CDR3 length equals 14 residues. Germline-derived CDR1 and CDR2 are SGHRS and YFSETQ. The germline V and J ends were trimmed by 7 bases and 8 bases, with 19 bases remaining between them. CDR3: CASAGSVGTYEQFF. DNA for the CDR3: TGCGCCAGCGCAGGTAGCGTAGGCACCTATGAGCAGTTCTTC.

This clone turned up a few times. The J gene is TRBJ1-1, the V gene TRBV28; D call uncertain. This CDR3 has 13 residues. The V end lost 7 bases, the J end lost 5 bases, and 14 bases lay between the germline ends. Germline-derived CDR1 and CDR2 are MDHEN and SYDVKM. CDR3 nucleotide sequence: TGTGCCAGCATCGGCCCCGAGGGAACTGAAGCTTTCTTT. As protein: CASIGPEGTEAFF.

Comments on this clone: An end of the junction differs from the germline gene, which may be a read error. The chain is built from TRBV28 and TRBJ1-4; D is unclear. The CDR3 sequence is 13 residues long. The germline gives CDR1 MDHEN, CDR2 SYDVKM. CDR3 loop: CASLGSNNEKLFF. DNA for the CDR3: TGTGCCAGCTTGGGCAGTAATAATGAGAAACTGTTTTTT.

The rearrangement joins TRBV10-2 to TRBJ1-4, with unresolved D. Germline CDR1 is WSHSY and CDR2 is SAAADI. The CDR3 length is 15 residues. V was cut by 2 bases and J by 7 bases, with 14 bases left in between. CDR3 amino acids: CASSERSHEGEKLFF. The CDR3 coding sequence is TGCGCCAGCAGTGAGAGGAGCCACGAGGGTGAAAAACTGTTTTTT.

The chain uses TRBV11-2 and TRBJ2-5; no reliable D call. Germline-derived CDR1 and CDR2 are SGHAT and FQNNGV. The CDR3 consists of 15 residues. The V end lost 4 bases, the J end lost 2 bases, and 14 bases lay between the germline ends. The DNA of the CDR3 is TGTGCCAGCAGCTCCTACCCGGAAGCGCAAGAGACCCAGTACTTC. It translates to CASSSYPEAQETQYF.

This clone occurred a few times. The chain combines TRBV6-5 with TRBJ2-5; 9 bases map to TRBD2. The V gene's germline CDR1 is MNHEY and CDR2 SVGAGI. V trimming: 0 bases; J trimming: 4 bases; junction bases outside the gene matches: 3. The CDR3 has 15 amino acids. The CDR3 spells CASSYSGGRGETQYF. CDR3 DNA sequence: TGTGCCAGCAGTTACTCGGGCGGGAGGGGAGAGACCCAGTACTTC.

There are a few counts of this clone. CDR3 DNA: TGCGCCAGCAGAAAAGCCGTTAGCTCCTACGAGCAGTACTTC. Its translation is CASRKAVSSYEQYF. The gene calls are TRBV5-1 and TRBJ2-7, with unresolved D. Germline V gives CDR1 SGHRS, CDR2 YFSETQ. The CDR3 runs 14 residues. V was trimmed by 5 bases and J by 0 bases, leaving 12 bases between them.

This clone was observed a single time. The genes are TRBV6-5 and TRBJ1-5; the match to TRBD1 covers 8 bases. V dropped 5 bases and J dropped 4; count of bases not matched to a gene: 7. Germline V gene sequence: CDR1 MNHEY, CDR2 SVGAGI. The CDR3 totals 15 residues. The CDR3, as DNA: TGTGCCAGCAGTCCCACAGGGGGTGCTAATCAGCCCCAGCATTTT. It translates to CASSPTGGANQPQHF.

The V gene is TRBV5-5, the J gene TRBJ1-1; D is unclear. The V end lost 6 bases, the J end lost 2 bases, and 14 bases lay between the germline ends. There are 14 residues in the CDR3. CDR1 SGHKS and CDR2 YYEKEE come from the germline V gene (reference sequence). The CDR3 DNA reads TGTGCCAGCAACGTAAGAGGATACAACACTGAAGCTTTCTTT. Its protein product is CASNVRGYNTEAFF. The full variable domain, in which reference TRBV5-5 and TRBJ1-1 provide the parts outside the CDR3, is DAGVTQSPTHLIKTRGQQVTLRCSPISGHKSVSWYQQVLGQGPQFIFQYYEKEERGRGNFPDRFSARQFPNYSSELNVNALLLGDSALYLCASNVRGYNTEAFFGQGTRLTVV.

The chain has TRBV7-9 and TRBJ1-2; D is unclear. This CDR3 region has 12 residues. V was pared by 2 bases and J by 8 bases, with 9 bases between. Per the germline V gene, CDR1 is SEHNR and CDR2 is FQNEAQ (reference sequence). The chain's CDR3 is CASSLILEGYTF. The DNA for the CDR3 is TGTGCCAGCAGCTTAATCTTGGAGGGCTACACCTTC.

This chain connects TRBV27 to TRBJ1-6; the match to TRBD1 covers 7 bases. Looked up from germline, CDR1 is MNHEY and CDR2 is SMNVEV (reference sequence). The CDR3 has 14 residues. With 5 bases clipped from V and 8 bases from J, the junction kept 6 bases outside the gene matches. The CDR3 spells CASSNDRVDSPLHF. The CDR3 nucleotides are TGTGCCAGCAGTAACGACAGGGTTGATTCACCCCTCCACTTT.

With regard to this clone: A read error may produce the germline difference seen at one junction end. J is TRBJ2-5 and V is TRBV18, with D possibly being TRBD2 (6 bases). CDR1 is KGHSH, CDR2 LQKENI, per germline. The CDR3 consists of 14 residues. The CDR3 sequence is CASSPPEGEETQYF. CDR3 bases: TGTGCCAGCTCCCCACCGGAGGGTGAAGAGACCCAGTACTTC.

The chain recombines TRBV10-2 with TRBJ1-5; 7 bases are a match to TRBD1. J lost 5 bases, V lost 4 bases, and 2 bases had no gene match. CDR3 length: 13 residues. Germline V lookup: CDR1 WSHSY, CDR2 SAAADI. The CDR3 spells CASSGTGYQPQHF. In nucleotides, the CDR3 is TGCGCCAGCAGTGGGACAGGCTATCAGCCCCAGCATTTT.

The J gene is TRBJ1-4, the V gene TRBV7-9; D gene uncertain. Trimming stripped 6 bases from V and 3 bases from J, with 14 bases between. This CDR3 has 15 residues. CDR1 and CDR2 (germline): SEHNR, FQNEAQ (reference sequence). Here the CDR3 reads CASRRGEGANEKLFF. CDR3 nucleotide sequence: TGTGCCAGCAGGCGTGGGGAGGGTGCTAATGAAAAACTGTTTTTT.

The chain recombines TRBV6-5 with TRBJ2-5, with D uncertain. Trimming cost V 0 bases and J 2 bases, with 7 bases left between them. The germline gives CDR1 MNHEY, CDR2 SVGAGI. This CDR3 comprises 14 residues. The chain's CDR3 is CASSYSYGQETQYF. CDR3 sequence (DNA): TGTGCCAGCAGTTACTCGTACGGTCAAGAGACCCAGTACTTC.

The chain links TRBV27 to TRBJ2-5; 8 nucleotides match TRBD2. Trimming took 6 bases from V and 3 from J; bases not matched to a gene: 12. Germline assignment: CDR1 MNHEY and CDR2 SMNVEV (reference sequence). The CDR3 spans 16 residues. CDR3 nucleotide sequence: TGTGCCAGCAGCCGTTATGGCGGGGGGAGAAAAGAGACCCAGTACTTC. As protein: CASSRYGGGRKETQYF.

The rearrangement joins TRBV6-2 or TRBV6-3 to TRBJ2-1, with 12 bases that match TRBD2. The germline CDR1 and CDR2 sequences are MNHEY and SVGEGT. This CDR3 spans 20 amino acids. The V gene end was trimmed by 4 bases and the J gene end by 1 base; junction bases not matched to a gene: 14. This chain's CDR3 is CASSFTTSGSTFGSYNEQFF. In nucleotides, the CDR3 is TGTGCCAGCAGTTTCACGACTAGCGGGAGTACTTTTGGTTCCTACAATGAGCAGTTCTTC.